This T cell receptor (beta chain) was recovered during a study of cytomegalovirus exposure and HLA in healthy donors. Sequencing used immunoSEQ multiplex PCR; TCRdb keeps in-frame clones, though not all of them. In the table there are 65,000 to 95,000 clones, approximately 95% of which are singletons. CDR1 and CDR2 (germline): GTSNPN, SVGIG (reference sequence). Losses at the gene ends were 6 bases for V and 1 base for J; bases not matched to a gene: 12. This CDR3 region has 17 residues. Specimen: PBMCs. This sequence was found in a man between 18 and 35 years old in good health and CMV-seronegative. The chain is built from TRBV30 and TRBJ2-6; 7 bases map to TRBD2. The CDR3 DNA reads TGTGCCTGCCTCGGGACCCGGGGGGTATCTGGGGCCAACGTCCTGACTTTC. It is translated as CACLGTRGVSGANVLTF.